This T cell receptor (beta chain) was profiled in a study of cytomegalovirus exposure and HLA in healthy donors. The PCR was carried out with 60 Vbeta primers and 13 Jbeta primers. Sequenced by immunoSEQ multiplex PCR; TCRdb stores in-frame clones only, minus some. The data show fewer than 60,000 clones, and the top ten clones hold more than 9%. The CDR3 extends over 12 amino acids. CDR1 is MGHRA and CDR2 is YSYEKL in the germline V gene. Trimming took 1 base from V and 9 from J, leaving 7 bases between them. Notes on the study in general: V- and J-gene trimming of TCR beta was linked (in a later analysis) to a missense DCLRE1C variant. Through in vitro validation, a few CMV-associated chains were shown to be specific for CMV antigens. A later analysis reportedly identified an Asian-associated ancestry cluster as carrying fewer N-insertions than the roughly 670-donor mean.

Of note for this clone: Its antigen remains unidentified.

The chain employs TRBV4-1 and TRBJ2-1, with a weak D call TRBD2 (5 bases). The receptor was derived from a woman in her thirties in good health and CMV-seropositive. Material: PBMCs. The CDR3, as DNA: TGCGCCAGCAGCCAAGGGGAGCGTGAGCAGTTCTTC. As protein: CASSQGEREQFF.